Shown below are 22 T cell receptor beta chains from a single sample sequenced in a study of shared clonotypes between healthy human individuals. Profiling relied on immunoSEQ multiplex PCR, and the TCRdb table lists in-frame clones only, not all of them. The sample consists of 2 million to 2.5 million clones, approximately 94% of them appearing once. Sequencing used naive CD4+ T cells sorted from blood. Indicated subset: CD45RA+ positively selected. Receptors originate from a man between 18 and 29 years old in good health.

The chain has TRBV11-2 and TRBJ2-3; 7 bases match TRBD2. CDR3 size: 16 residues. In germline, CDR1 is SGHAT, CDR2 FQNNGV. Trimming removed 1 base from V and 2 bases from J; junction bases left unmatched: 6. The DNA of the CDR3 is TGTGCCAGCAGCTTAGTCCCAGCGGGGTCCACAGATACGCAGTATTTT. It specifies CASSLVPAGSTDTQYF.

Points on this clone: This sample includes further DNA sequences coding for the same CDR3. The chain combines TRBV18 with TRBJ2-7; TRBD1 or TRBD2 may be the D gene (5 bases each). Germline loops: CDR1 KGHSH, CDR2 LQKENI. The V end lost 3 bases, the J end lost 2 bases, and 8 bases lay between the germline ends. This CDR3 contains 13 residues. The CDR3 DNA reads as TGTGCCAGCTCACCCGGGACCGCCTACGAGCAGTACTTC. It encodes CASSPGTAYEQYF. Together with reference TRBV18 and TRBJ2-7, the CDR3 gives the full variable domain: NAGVMQNPRHLVRRRGQEARLRCSPMKGHSHVYWYRQLPEEGLKFMVYLQKENIIDESGMPKERFSAEFPKEGPSILRIQQVVRGDSAAYFCASSPGTAYEQYFGPGTRLTVT.

V usage is TRBV19 and J usage is TRBJ2-7; 8 bases align to TRBD2. CDR1 is LNHDA and CDR2 is SQIVND in the germline V gene (reference sequence). CDR3 length: 15 residues. Unmatched junction bases numbered 11, after V lost 6 bases and J lost 4 bases. The CDR3 sequence: CASSHGGGRPYEQYF. DNA of the CDR3: TGTGCCAGTAGCCACGGCGGGGGGCGCCCGTACGAGCAGTACTTC. Full variable domain (outside the CDR3, taken from reference TRBV19 and TRBJ2-7): DGGITQSPKYLFRKEGQNVTLSCEQNLNHDAMYWYRQDPGQGLRLIYYSQIVNDFQKGDIAEGYSVSREKKESFPLTVTSAQKNPTAFYLCASSHGGGRPYEQYFGPGTRLTVT.

As for this clone: The junction and the germline gene differ at one end; a read error may be behind it. The same CDR3 is also encoded by other DNA sequences in this sample. This chain connects TRBV2 to TRBJ2-7; D ambiguous. The CDR3 spans 11 residues. Germline V gene data show CDR1 as SNHLY and CDR2 as FYNNEI. The CDR3 protein is CASREEYEQYF. DNA of the CDR3: TGTGCCAGCAGGGAAGAATACGAGCAGTACTTC.

V is TRBV10-3 and J is TRBJ1-2; possibly TRBD1 for D (6 bases). With 1 base removed from V and 8 bases from J, the gap between germline ends came to 14 bases. The germline CDR1 and CDR2 sequences are ENHRY and SYGVKD. The CDR3 spans 14 residues. The CDR3 sequence: CAISEWVGGSGYTF. In DNA form, the CDR3 reads TGTGCCATCAGTGAGTGGGTAGGGGGTTCAGGCTACACCTTC.

Concerning this clone: The sample carries other DNA sequences with the same CDR3. V and J are TRBV2 and TRBJ1-5; D gene unclear. V lost 1 base, J lost 0 bases, and 4 bases lay in between. This CDR3 spans 14 amino acids. The germline V gene encodes CDR1 SNHLY and CDR2 FYNNEI. Written as DNA, the CDR3 is TGTGCCAGCAGTGAAGGCTATAGCAATCAGCCCCAGCATTTT. It yields the protein CASSEGYSNQPQHF. Using reference TRBV2 and TRBJ1-5 for the parts outside the CDR3, the full variable domain is EPEVTQTPSHQVTQMGQEVILRCVPISNHLYFYWYRQILGQKVEFLVSFYNNEISEKSEIFDDQFSVERPDGSNFTLKIRSTKLEDSAMYFCASSEGYSNQPQHFGDGTRLSIL.

The CDR3 DNA reads as TGTGCTAGTGGTTCCCCCTTAAGGGCGGGAGCCTCCTACGAGCAGTACTTC. Its translation: CASGSPLRAGASYEQYF. This chain uses TRBV12-5 with TRBJ2-7; 7 nucleotides line up with TRBD2. The CDR3 runs 17 residues. With V trimmed by 4 bases and J by 0 bases, 12 bases remained unmatched. Looked up from germline, CDR1 is LGHNT and CDR2 is FRNRAP.

CDR3 in DNA: TGTGCCTGGAGTGAGGGGGCATTTCACTCCTACAATGAGCAGTTCTTC. It specifies CAWSEGAFHSYNEQFF. This chain links TRBV30 with TRBJ2-1; 7 bases are a match to TRBD1. Germline V gene data show CDR1 as GTSNPN and CDR2 as SVGIG (reference sequence). CDR3 length: 16 amino acids. Trimming removed 1 base from V and 0 bases from J; junction bases left unmatched: 6.

Worth noting for this clone: Other DNA sequences in the same sample also yield this CDR3. V usage is TRBV7-9 and J usage is TRBJ1-2; weak D call: TRBD1 (6 bases). The CDR3 runs to 14 residues. Trimming removed 5 bases at V and 0 bases at J, with 10 bases between. The germline V gene has CDR1 SEHNR and CDR2 FQNEAQ (reference sequence). This chain's CDR3 is CASSLDSSNYGYTF. In DNA, the CDR3 is TGTGCCAGCAGCCTGGACAGTTCTAACTATGGCTACACCTTC.

CDR3 DNA: TGCGCCAGCAGCTTGGTCGGGACTAGCAGCAATGAGCAGTTCTTC. Translation: CASSLVGTSSNEQFF. The chain links TRBV5-1 to TRBJ2-1; 9 nucleotides align to TRBD2. Germline-derived CDR1 and CDR2 are SGHRS and YFSETQ. The CDR3 has 15 amino acids. V lost 0 bases to trimming and J lost 6 bases; unmatched junction nucleotides: 4. The entire variable domain, with the rest obtained from reference TRBV5-1 and TRBJ2-1, is as follows: KAGVTQTPRYLIKTRGQQVTLSCSPISGHRSVSWYQQTPGQGLQFLFEYFSETQRNKGNFPGRFSGRQFSNSRSEMNVSTLELGDSALYLCASSLVGTSSNEQFFGPGTRLTVL.

This chain links TRBV10-3 with TRBJ2-7; 7 nucleotides line up with TRBD1. The CDR3 runs 14 residues. The V gene's germline CDR1 is ENHRY and CDR2 SYGVKD. The ends lost 6 bases at V and 5 bases at J; junction bases unmatched: 10. The CDR3 loop reads CAISQGGMSDEQYF. The CDR3 DNA reads TGTGCCATCAGCCAAGGGGGCATGTCTGACGAGCAGTACTTC.

The chain links TRBV6-1 to TRBJ1-5; D is undetermined. From germline, CDR1 is MNHNS and CDR2 SASEGT. V was trimmed by 1 base and J by 4 bases, leaving 8 bases between them. The CDR3 runs 14 residues. Here the CDR3 DNA reads TGTGCCAGCAGTGAAGGGGTCCGAAATCAGCCCCAGCATTTT. Translating it yields CASSEGVRNQPQHF.

The chain carries TRBV7-6 and TRBJ1-6; D call uncertain. This CDR3 spans 16 amino acids. V was pared by 5 bases and J by 0 bases, with 11 bases between. CDR1 and CDR2 from the germline V gene are SGHVS and FNYEAQ. CDR3 in DNA: TGTGCCAGCAGCGCGTCGGGGAGCTCCTATAATTCACCCCTCCACTTT. It yields the protein CASSASGSSYNSPLHF.

The J gene is TRBJ1-4, the V gene TRBV9; D possibly corresponds to TRBD1 (5 bases). This CDR3 spans 15 amino acids. CDR1 is SGDLS, CDR2 YYNGEE, per germline. V shed 4 bases and J shed 3 bases, with 13 bases lying between them. DNA for the CDR3: TGTGCCAGCAGCCCGCAGGGTTTCCCTAATGAAAAACTGTTTTTT. Amino acids: CASSPQGFPNEKLFF.

This chain joins TRBV7-2 and TRBJ2-5; no definite D call. CDR3 size: 14 residues. Germline-derived CDR1 and CDR2 are SGHTA and FQGNSA. Trimming cost V 4 bases and J 5 bases, with 14 bases left between them. The CDR3 loop is CASSSWGYSETQYF. CDR3 bases: TGTGCCAGCAGCTCCTGGGGATACTCGGAGACCCAGTACTTC. Filled out from reference TRBV7-2 and TRBJ2-5, the complete variable domain reads GAGVSQSPSNKVTEKGKDVELRCDPISGHTALYWYRQSLGQGLEFLIYFQGNSAPDKSGLPSDRFSAERTGGSVSTLTIQRTQQEDSAVYLCASSSWGYSETQYFGPGTRLLVL.

The chain combines TRBV11-1 with TRBJ2-3; 9 bases are shared with TRBD1. Germline CDR1 and CDR2: SGHAT and FQDESV (reference sequence). The CDR3 contains 16 residues. V trimming: 5 bases; J trimming: 2 bases; junction bases outside the gene matches: 8. The CDR3 is CASSPLQGANTDTQYF. The CDR3, as DNA: TGTGCCAGCAGCCCACTACAGGGGGCGAACACAGATACGCAGTATTTT.

This rearrangement joins TRBV11-2 to TRBJ2-3; D gene unclear. The V and J ends lost 5 bases and 0 bases respectively, with 12 bases between them. The germline gives CDR1 SGHAT, CDR2 FQNNGV. The CDR3 runs 15 residues. CDR3 nucleotides: TGTGCCAGCAGCCAGAGCCTACCTAGCACAGATACGCAGTATTTT. This gives the protein CASSQSLPSTDTQYF.

This chain joins TRBV6-1 and TRBJ1-5, with TRBD1 as a possible D gene (5 bases). CDR3 size: 14 residues. V was clipped by 7 bases and J by 2 bases, with 12 bases between them. Germline V gene sequence: CDR1 MNHNS, CDR2 SASEGT. This chain's CDR3 is CASKRGGGNQPQHF. DNA of the CDR3: TGTGCCAGCAAGCGGGGAGGGGGCAATCAGCCCCAGCATTTT.

V usage is TRBV10-1 and J usage is TRBJ1-1; TRBD1 might be the D (5 bases). Deletions cut 8 bases from V and 0 bases from J, with 13 bases between. The CDR3 is 14 amino acids. CDR1 is WNHNN, CDR2 SYGVQD, per germline (reference sequence). The chain's CDR3 is CASLPGLLNTEAFF. CDR3 bases: TGCGCCAGCCTACCGGGACTGTTGAACACTGAAGCTTTCTTT.

This rearrangement joins TRBV27 to TRBJ1-2; tentatively, D is TRBD1 (5 bases). Deletions cut 5 bases from V and 4 bases from J, with 14 bases between. The CDR3 extends over 14 amino acids. Germline V gene sequence: CDR1 MNHEY, CDR2 SMNVEV (reference sequence). CDR3 nucleotide sequence: TGTGCCAGCAGTCGCCAAACCACAGGCTATGGCTACACCTTC. Protein: CASSRQTTGYGYTF.

This chain links TRBV30 with TRBJ1-6; TRBD1 might be the D (6 bases). CDR1 is GTSNPN, CDR2 SVGIG, per germline (reference sequence). Deletions cut 5 bases from V and 7 bases from J, with 15 bases between. The CDR3 is made up of 14 amino acids. This chain's CDR3 is CAWDLGGRNSPLHF. CDR3 nucleotides: TGTGCCTGGGACCTTGGGGGGCGGAATTCACCCCTCCACTTT.

V usage is TRBV6-1 and J usage is TRBJ1-6; TRBD1 matches 11 bases. CDR3 length equals 15 residues. The germline V gene encodes CDR1 MNHNS and CDR2 SASEGT. The V and J ends lost 1 base and 9 bases, in that order; junction bases with no gene match: 2. The CDR3 nucleotides read TGTGCCAGCAGTGAAGGGACAGGGGGCTCTTCACCCCTCCACTTT. Translating it yields CASSEGTGGSSPLHF.